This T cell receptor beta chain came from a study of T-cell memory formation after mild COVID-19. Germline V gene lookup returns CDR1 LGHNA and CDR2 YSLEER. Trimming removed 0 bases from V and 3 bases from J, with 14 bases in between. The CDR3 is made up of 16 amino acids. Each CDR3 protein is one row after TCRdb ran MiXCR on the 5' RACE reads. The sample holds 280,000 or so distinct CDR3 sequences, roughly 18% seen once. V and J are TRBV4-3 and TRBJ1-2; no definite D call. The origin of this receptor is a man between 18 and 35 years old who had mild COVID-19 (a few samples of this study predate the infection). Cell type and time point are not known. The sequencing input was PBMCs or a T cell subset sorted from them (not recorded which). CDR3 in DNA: TGCGCCAGCAGCCAAGATCGGATAGGGTTGGACTATGGCTACACCTTC. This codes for CASSQDRIGLDYGYTF.